These 9 T cell receptor beta chains were all obtained from the same sample, sequenced in a study of identical twins. TCRdb re-analysed the 5' RACE reads in MiXCR, keeping a single row per CDR3 protein. The table records roughly 250,000 distinct CDR3 sequences, over 11% of them present only once. The specimen was memory (CD45RO+) T cells sorted from blood. These TCRs come from a woman under 30 in good health.

The chain combines TRBV20-1 with TRBJ1-5; 7 positions match TRBD1. Germline V gene data show CDR1 as DFQATT and CDR2 as SNEGSKA (reference sequence). With V trimmed by 4 bases and J by 1 base, 13 bases remained unmatched. This CDR3 is built from 17 residues. CDR3 loop: CSATITGERGSNQPQHF. In DNA, the CDR3 is TGCAGTGCTACTATCACAGGGGAACGGGGCAGCAATCAGCCCCAGCATTTT.

This clonotype appeared many times. The chain carries TRBV6-2 or TRBV6-3 and TRBJ1-2, with D possibly TRBD1 on 6 matching bases. The V end was cut by 3 bases, the J end by 2 bases, with 28 bases between. The V gene's germline CDR1 is MNHEY and CDR2 SVGEGT. This CDR3 has 20 residues. The CDR3 is CASSYRRSRLGQRSNYGYTF. The CDR3 DNA reads TGTGCCAGCAGTTATCGAAGATCCCGCCTAGGACAGCGGTCCAACTATGGCTACACCTTC.

This sequence joins TRBV18 and TRBJ2-1, with D perhaps TRBD1 or TRBD2 (5 bases each). In germline, CDR1 is KGHSH, CDR2 LQKENI. Trimming left V 4 bases short and J 10 bases short, with 14 bases between. The CDR3 is 13 residues long. The CDR3 bases are TGTGCCAGCTCACTCCAGGGACGGGGAGAGCAGTTCTTC. Residues: CASSLQGRGEQFF.

V is TRBV4-3 and J is TRBJ1-1; 7 bases align to TRBD1. Germline assignment: CDR1 LGHNA and CDR2 YSLEER. The CDR3 sequence is 17 residues long. Losses at the gene ends were 0 bases for V and 10 bases for J; bases not matched to a gene: 17. Written as DNA, the CDR3 is TGCGCCAGCAGCCAAGATTCCCAAGGGGGCCCAGAAAGAGCAGCTTTCTTT. Translating it yields CASSQDSQGGPERAAFF.

This clonotype was seen many times. This sequence joins TRBV12-3 or TRBV12-4 and TRBJ2-5; TRBD1 is a possible D gene (6 bases). The CDR3 is made up of 14 amino acids. V was pared by 6 bases and J by 1 base, with 12 bases between. For the CDR3, the DNA is TGTGCCAGCAGCCAGGGGTCGTTCCAAGAGACCCAGTACTTC. This translates into CASSQGSFQETQYF.

Only a few counts were recorded for this clonotype. The V gene is TRBV11-2, the J gene TRBJ1-6, with a possible D match to TRBD1 (5 bases). CDR1 SGHAT and CDR2 FQNNGV come from the germline V gene. The CDR3 sequence is 12 residues long. Trimming shortened V by 5 bases and J by 8 bases, and 7 bases separated the two germline ends. The CDR3 bases are TGTGCCAGCAGCCGGACACATTCACCCCTCCACTTT. This gives the protein CASSRTHSPLHF.

This clonotype has only a few counts. The CDR3 region has the DNA TGTGCCAGCAGCTCCCAGACAGGATTAGGCGGGGAGCTGTTTTTT. Residues: CASSSQTGLGGELFF. The rearrangement uses TRBV7-2 and TRBJ2-2; weak D call: TRBD1 (6 bases). CDR1 is SGHTA, CDR2 FQGNSA, per germline. Trimming left V 4 bases short and J 7 bases short, with 16 bases between. This CDR3 has 15 residues.

This clonotype was recorded many times. The J gene is TRBJ2-7, the V gene TRBV5-1; unclear D gene. Between the trimmed V and J ends, which lost 0 bases and 1 base, there was a span of 11 bases. This CDR3 has 15 amino acids. Germline V CDR1 and CDR2: SGHRS, YFSETQ. CDR3: CASSLGDVRSYEQYF. In nucleotides, the CDR3 is TGCGCCAGCAGCTTGGGTGACGTGAGATCCTACGAGCAGTACTTC.

Comments on this clonotype: Germline is not matched at one junction end, which may reflect a read error. The CDR3 DNA follows: TGTGCCTGGGGTGTCGCCTACGAGCAGTACTTC. Translating gives CAWGVAYEQYF. The chain has TRBV30 and TRBJ2-7; D is undetermined. CDR1 GTSNPN and CDR2 SVGIG come from the germline V gene (reference sequence). This CDR3 spans 11 amino acids.